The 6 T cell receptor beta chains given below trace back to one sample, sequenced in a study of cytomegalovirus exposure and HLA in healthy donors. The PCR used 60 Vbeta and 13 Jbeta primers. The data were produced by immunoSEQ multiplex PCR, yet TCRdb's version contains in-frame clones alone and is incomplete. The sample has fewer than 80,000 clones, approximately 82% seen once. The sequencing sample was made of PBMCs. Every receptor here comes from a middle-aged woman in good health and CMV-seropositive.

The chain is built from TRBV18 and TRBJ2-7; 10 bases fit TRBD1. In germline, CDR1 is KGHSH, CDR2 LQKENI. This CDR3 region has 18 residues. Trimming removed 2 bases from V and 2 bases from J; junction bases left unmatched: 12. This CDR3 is CASSPGPRQGARAYEQYF. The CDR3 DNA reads TGTGCCAGCTCACCAGGGCCGAGACAGGGGGCAAGAGCCTACGAGCAGTACTTC.

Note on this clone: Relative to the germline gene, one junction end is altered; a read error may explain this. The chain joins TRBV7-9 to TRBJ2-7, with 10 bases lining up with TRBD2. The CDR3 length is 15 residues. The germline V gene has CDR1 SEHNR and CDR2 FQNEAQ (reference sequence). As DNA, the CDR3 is TGTTCCAGCAGCTCCGGGACTAGCGTTTCCTACGAGCAGTACTTC. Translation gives CSSSSGTSVSYEQYF.

The CDR3 nucleotides are TGTGCCAGCAGCTTGGTGGGGCGGCAGGAAGATGAAAAACTGTTTTTT. Encoded protein: CASSLVGRQEDEKLFF. This chain uses TRBV5-6 with TRBJ1-4, with TRBD1 as a possible D gene (5 bases). The CDR3 is made up of 16 amino acids. Germline V gene sequence: CDR1 SGHDT, CDR2 YYEEEE. Trimming cost V 0 bases and J 6 bases, with 15 bases left between them.

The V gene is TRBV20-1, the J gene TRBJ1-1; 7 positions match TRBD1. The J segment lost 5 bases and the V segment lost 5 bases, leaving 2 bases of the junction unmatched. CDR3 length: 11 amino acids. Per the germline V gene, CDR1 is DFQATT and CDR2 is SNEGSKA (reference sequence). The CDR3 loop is CSAYRGTEAFF. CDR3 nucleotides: TGCAGTGCTTACAGGGGTACTGAAGCTTTCTTT.

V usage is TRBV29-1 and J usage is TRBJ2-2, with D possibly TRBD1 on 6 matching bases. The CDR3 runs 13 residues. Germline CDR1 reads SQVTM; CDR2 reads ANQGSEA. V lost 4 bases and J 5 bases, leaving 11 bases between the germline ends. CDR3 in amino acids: CSVGTGLTGELFF. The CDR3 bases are TGCAGCGTTGGTACAGGGTTGACCGGGGAGCTGTTTTTT.

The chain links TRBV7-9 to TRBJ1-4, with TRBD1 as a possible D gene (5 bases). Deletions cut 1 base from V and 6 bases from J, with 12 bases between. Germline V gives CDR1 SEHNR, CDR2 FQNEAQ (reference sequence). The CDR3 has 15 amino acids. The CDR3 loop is CASSLGVQGYEKLFF. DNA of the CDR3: TGTGCCAGCAGCTTAGGCGTCCAGGGTTATGAAAAACTGTTTTTT.